The T cell receptor (beta chain) under discussion was sequenced for a study of technical replicates of blood from several donors. Some clones are missing from TCRdb's copy, which holds only in-frame ones; the method was immunoSEQ multiplex PCR. The table records under 85,000 clones, 96% of them present only once. V lost 1 base to trimming and J lost 0 bases, with 12 bases between them. The CDR3 runs 17 residues. CDR1 and CDR2 from the germline V gene are SGHTA and FQGTGA. The sequence was collected from a human donor in good health. The chain recombines TRBV7-3 with TRBJ2-2; TRBD2 is a possible D gene (6 bases). The source material was T cells isolated from PBMCs. The CDR3 sequence is CASSLRRGHSNTGELFF. The CDR3 DNA follows: TGTGCCAGCAGCTTAAGGCGGGGCCACTCGAACACCGGGGAGCTGTTTTTT.